The rows below give T cell receptor beta chains drawn from one sample of a study of naive CD8 T cells in extremely preterm neonates. Assay: immunoSEQ multiplex PCR; the TCRdb copy retains only in-frame clones and omits some. This sample has about 7,300 clones, with about 94% found just once. Sequencing was performed on naive CD8+ T cells from cord blood. Every receptor here comes from a newborn in good health. CDR3s leave out the opening cysteine and the closing phenylalanine or tryptophan. Fields, in order: J gene, CDR3 length, clone size, V gene, CDR3 protein. Some rows have no size entry. The others give once, few or many, or a class for an expanded clone.

>TRBJ1-6|12|.|TRBV5-1
ASSLGGNRSPLH
>TRBJ2-1|11|.|TRBV27
ASSLGQGNEQF
>TRBJ1-2|11|once|TRBV6-1
ASETGFRYGYT
>TRBJ2-2|11|.|TRBV29-1
SVETENTGELF
>TRBJ2-3|14|once|TRBV7-9
ASSSRTSKATDTQY
>TRBJ2-1|12|few|TRBV5-1
ASSLGLAGDEQF
>TRBJ1-2|10|.|TRBV19
ASSIGQDGYT
>TRBJ2-1|11|.|TRBV29-1
SVDSSGINEQF
>TRBJ1-6|10|.|TRBV7-8
ASTQQGPPLH
>TRBJ2-7|10|.|TRBV30
AWSDSSYEQY
>TRBJ1-1|13|.|TRBV5-8
ASSLGVSGGTEAF
>.|12|once|TRBV4-3
ASSQDTGGYEQY
>TRBJ2-3|14|.|TRBV4-1
ASSQEGSGRGDTQY
>TRBJ2-1|17|.|TRBV19
ASSIASPREWASYNEQF
>TRBJ1-2|11|.|TRBV27
ASSVQGGYGYT
>TRBJ2-1|14|.|TRBV7-9
ASSLVAGGFYNEQF
>TRBJ1-6|13|.|TRBV5-1
ASSLDGYYNSPLH
>TRBJ2-7|9|.|TRBV10-2
ASSRDYEQY
>TRBJ2-7|13|.|TRBV7-9
ASSLIAGGTVEQY
>TRBJ2-5|12|.|TRBV19
ASSIYDRAETQY
>TRBJ2-6|16|.|TRBV7-9
ASSAPGHRPEGANVLT
>TRBJ2-1|12|once|TRBV12-5
ASGLGGATDEQF
>TRBJ1-1|11|.|TRBV30
AWSTGGNTEAF
>TRBJ2-1|10|once|TRBV30
AWSDRDNEQF
>TRBJ2-1|10|.|TRBV29-1
SVVGRDNEQF
>TRBJ2-7|11|.|TRBV5-8
ASSFKPQGEQY
>TRBJ2-1|13|once|TRBV19
ASSIASRGRGEQF
>TRBJ2-7|10|.|TRBV6-1
ASRAVAYEQY
>.|14|once|TRBV30
AWSVGLAGVTYEQY
>TRBJ2-1|11|.|TRBV19
ASSILAYNEQF
>TRBJ2-1|16|.|TRBV27
ASSRPGLAGGRYNEQF
>TRBJ2-7|12|few|TRBV5-8
ASSSGTSGYEQY
>TRBJ2-3|15|.|TRBV5-1
ASSLAGGTMDTDTQY
>TRBJ1-2|12|.|TRBV5-6
ASSPGGEGYGYT
>TRBJ2-7|12|few|TRBV7-9
ASSLVGQGHEQY
>TRBJ1-3|12|.|TRBV5-4
ASSSEGGGNTIY
>TRBJ2-2|14|.|TRBV7-9
ASTYPQGSNTGELF
>TRBJ1-6|12|.|TRBV6-1
ASSETGGNSPLH
>TRBJ1-5|10|.|TRBV4-1
ASSLTGQPQH
>TRBJ1-1|9|.|TRBV20-1
SARLSREAF
>TRBJ2-7|13|.|TRBV6-1
ASSEAPTGSYEQY
>TRBJ2-2|13|few|TRBV7-9
ASSLGGHAAGELF